This TCR beta chain emerged from a study of T-cell reconstitution after alpha-beta-depleted transplantation in children. General study findings and limits: From surviving recipient T cells and thymic progenitors came the high day-60 TCRbeta diversity observed in some patients. Fresh T-cell production supplied most of the T-cell counts and diversity seen one year after transplant. In patients about two months after transplant, alpha-beta T cells reportedly arose from several hundred expanded graft clones.

This clonotype has ten or more counts. Its antigen is as yet unknown. Unique molecular identifiers were used in preparing the TCRbeta library. Via MiXCR, TCRdb re-called the PCR reads, giving one row per CDR3 protein. The top ten clones hold 9.1% of a sample with fewer than 350,000 distinct CDR3 sequences, roughly 7.8% of them seen once. V lost 4 bases to trimming and J lost 13 bases, with 17 bases between them. CDR1 is MDHEN and CDR2 is SYDVKM in the germline V gene. The CDR3 runs 13 residues. The chain couples TRBV28 to TRBJ2-1; unclear D gene. The sequencing used peripheral blood, collected 360 days after TCRalphabeta/CD19-depleted stem cell transplant. This clonotype originated in a female patient aged 2 to 10 who had a stem cell transplant for Fanconi anemia, so the T cells may come from the graft donor. This chain's CDR3 is CASSSPKTVLQFF. The DNA of the CDR3 is TGTGCCAGCAGTTCCCCGAAGACTGTACTCCAGTTCTTC.